Given below is one T cell receptor beta chain in context. What it binds is unknown. The sample is drawn from a study of cytomegalovirus exposure and HLA in healthy donors. Whole-study results and caveats: Sequencing had likely introduced a cluster of highly shared sequence variants as an artifact. Most observed TCR sequences were rare, whereas some public TCRs were detected in many donors. TRBV6-2, TRBV6-3 and some other V segments were excluded as indistinguishable. CMV antigen specificity was confirmed in vitro for a few CMV-associated chains.

The CDR3 is made up of 15 amino acids. Trimming at V came to 1 base and at J to 6 bases, leaving 5 bases not matched to a gene. In germline, CDR1 is SGHVS, CDR2 FNYEAQ. PCR was performed using 60 Vbeta and 13 Jbeta primers. Data came from immunoSEQ multiplex PCR; TCRdb stores just in-frame clones and leaves some out. The data contain about 140,000 clones, around three quarters of them singletons. The V call is TRBV7-6, the J call TRBJ2-2; TRBD2 matches at 7 bases. The source of this sequence is a young man in good health and CMV-seronegative. The sequenced sample was PBMCs. CDR3 coding DNA: TGTGCCAGCAGCTTAGGATCTGGGAGGGCCGGGGAGCTGTTTTTT. Its protein product is CASSLGSGRAGELFF.